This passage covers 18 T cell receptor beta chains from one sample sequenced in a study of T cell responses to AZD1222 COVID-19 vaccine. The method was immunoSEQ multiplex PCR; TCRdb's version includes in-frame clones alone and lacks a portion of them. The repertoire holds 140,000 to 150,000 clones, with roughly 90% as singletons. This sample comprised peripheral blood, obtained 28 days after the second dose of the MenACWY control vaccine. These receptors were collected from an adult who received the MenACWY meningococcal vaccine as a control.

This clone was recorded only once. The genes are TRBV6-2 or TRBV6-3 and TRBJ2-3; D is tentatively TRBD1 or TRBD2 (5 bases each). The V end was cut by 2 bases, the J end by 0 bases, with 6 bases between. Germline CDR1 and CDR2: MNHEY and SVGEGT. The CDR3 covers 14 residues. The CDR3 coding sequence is TGTGCCAGCAGTTACGGGGGAAGCACAGATACGCAGTATTTT. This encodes CASSYGGSTDTQYF.

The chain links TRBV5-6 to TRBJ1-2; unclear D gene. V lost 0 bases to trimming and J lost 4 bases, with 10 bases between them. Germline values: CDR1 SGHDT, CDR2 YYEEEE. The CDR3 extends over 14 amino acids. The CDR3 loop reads CASSLGFGSYGYTF. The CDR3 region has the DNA TGTGCCAGCAGCTTGGGGTTTGGCAGCTATGGCTACACCTTC.

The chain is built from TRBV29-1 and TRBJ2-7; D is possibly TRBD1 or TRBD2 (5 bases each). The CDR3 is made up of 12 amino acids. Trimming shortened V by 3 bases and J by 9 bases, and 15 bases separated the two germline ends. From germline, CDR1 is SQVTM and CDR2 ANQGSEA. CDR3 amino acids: CSVEGDREAQYF. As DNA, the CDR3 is TGCAGCGTTGAGGGGGACCGGGAAGCGCAGTACTTC.

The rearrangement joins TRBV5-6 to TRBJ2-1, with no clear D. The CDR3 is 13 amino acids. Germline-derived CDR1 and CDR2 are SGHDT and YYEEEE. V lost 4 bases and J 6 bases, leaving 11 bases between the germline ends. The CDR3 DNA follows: TGTGCCAGCAGCCCGGTGACCGTCAATGAGCAGTTCTTC. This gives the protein CASSPVTVNEQFF.

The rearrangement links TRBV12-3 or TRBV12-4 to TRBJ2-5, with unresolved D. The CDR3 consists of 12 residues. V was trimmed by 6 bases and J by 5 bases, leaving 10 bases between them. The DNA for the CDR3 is TGTGCCAGCAGGAAAACGCGGGAGACCCAGTACTTC. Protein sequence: CASRKTRETQYF.

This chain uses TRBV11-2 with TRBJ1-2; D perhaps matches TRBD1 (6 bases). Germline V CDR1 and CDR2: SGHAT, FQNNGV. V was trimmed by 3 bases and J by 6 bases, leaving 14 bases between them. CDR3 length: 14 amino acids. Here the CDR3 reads CASSFQGMGNGYTF. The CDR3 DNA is TGTGCCAGCAGCTTCCAGGGGATGGGGAATGGCTACACCTTC.

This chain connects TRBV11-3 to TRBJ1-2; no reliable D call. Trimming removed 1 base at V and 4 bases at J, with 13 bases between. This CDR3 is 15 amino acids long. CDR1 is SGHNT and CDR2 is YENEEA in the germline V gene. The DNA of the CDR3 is TGTGCCAGCAGCTTAGGAGGTCCTTCTACCTATGGCTACACCTTC. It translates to CASSLGGPSTYGYTF.

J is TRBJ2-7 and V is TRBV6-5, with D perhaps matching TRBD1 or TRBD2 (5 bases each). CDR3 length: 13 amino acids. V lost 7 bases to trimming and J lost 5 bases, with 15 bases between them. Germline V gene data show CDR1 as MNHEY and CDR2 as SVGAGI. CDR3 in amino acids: CASIWDQRDEQYF. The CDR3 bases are TGTGCCAGCATTTGGGACCAACGTGACGAGCAGTACTTC.

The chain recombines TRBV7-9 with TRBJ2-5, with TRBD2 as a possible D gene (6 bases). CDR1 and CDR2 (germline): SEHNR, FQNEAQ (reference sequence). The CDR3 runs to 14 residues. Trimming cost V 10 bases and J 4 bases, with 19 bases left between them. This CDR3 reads CATGGDPSGETQYF. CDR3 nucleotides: TGTGCCACCGGAGGGGATCCTTCGGGAGAGACCCAGTACTTC.

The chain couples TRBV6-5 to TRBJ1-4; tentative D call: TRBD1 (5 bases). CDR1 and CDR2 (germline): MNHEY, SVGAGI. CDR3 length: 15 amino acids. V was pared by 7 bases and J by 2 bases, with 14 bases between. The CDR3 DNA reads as TGTGCCAGCACCGAGCAGGGTGCCACTAATGAAAAACTGTTTTTT. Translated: CASTEQGATNEKLFF.

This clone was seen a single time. CDR3 DNA sequence: TGTGCCAGCCCTGAGGACGGCCTAGGGGATGGCTACACCTTC. It is translated as CASPEDGLGDGYTF. The V gene is TRBV5-4, the J gene TRBJ1-2, with D perhaps TRBD1 (5 bases). Germline V gene lookup returns CDR1 SGHNT and CDR2 YYREEE (reference sequence). V lost 7 bases and J lost 6, with 19 bases in between. CDR3 length equals 14 residues.

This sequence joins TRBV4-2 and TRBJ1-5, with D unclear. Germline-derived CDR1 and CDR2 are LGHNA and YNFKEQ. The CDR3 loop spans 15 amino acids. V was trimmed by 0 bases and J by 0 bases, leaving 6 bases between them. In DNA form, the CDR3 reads TGTGCCAGCAGCCAAGATGTGGCTAGCAATCAGCCCCAGCATTTT. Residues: CASSQDVASNQPQHF.

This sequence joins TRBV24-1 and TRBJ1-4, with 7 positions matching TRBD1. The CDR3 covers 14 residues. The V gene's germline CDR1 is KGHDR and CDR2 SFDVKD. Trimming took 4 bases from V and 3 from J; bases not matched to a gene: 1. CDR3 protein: CATSEGTANEKLFF. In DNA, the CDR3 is TGTGCCACCAGTGAAGGGACAGCTAATGAAAAACTGTTTTTT.

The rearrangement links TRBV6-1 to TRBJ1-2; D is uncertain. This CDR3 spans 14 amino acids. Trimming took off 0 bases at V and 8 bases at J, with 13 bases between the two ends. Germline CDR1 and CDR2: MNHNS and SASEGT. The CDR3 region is CASSEARRSWGYTF. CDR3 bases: TGTGCCAGCAGTGAAGCTCGAAGGTCTTGGGGCTACACCTTC.

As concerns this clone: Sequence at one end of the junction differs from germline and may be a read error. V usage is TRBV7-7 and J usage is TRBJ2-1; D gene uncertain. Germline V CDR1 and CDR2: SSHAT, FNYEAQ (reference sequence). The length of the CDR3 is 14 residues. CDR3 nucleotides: TGTGCTAGCAGCTTAGAATGGGGTGTCGATGAGCAGTTCTTC. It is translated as CASSLEWGVDEQFF. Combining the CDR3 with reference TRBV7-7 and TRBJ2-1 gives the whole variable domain GAGVSQSPRYKVTKRGQDVTLRCDPISSHATLYWYQQALGQGPEFLTYFNYEAQPDKSGLPSDRFSAERPEGSISTLTIQRTEQRDSAMYRCASSLEWGVDEQFFGPGTRLTVL.

CDR3 DNA sequence: TGTGCCAGCAGCCCGCGTCAGGGGTGGAGGGAGACCCAGTACTTC. This codes for CASSPRQGWRETQYF. The chain uses TRBV7-9 and TRBJ2-5, with D possibly TRBD1 on 6 matching bases. Between the trimmed V and J ends, which lost 5 bases and 5 bases, there was a span of 18 bases. This CDR3 has 15 amino acids. CDR1 and CDR2 from the germline V gene are SEHNR and FQNEAQ (reference sequence).

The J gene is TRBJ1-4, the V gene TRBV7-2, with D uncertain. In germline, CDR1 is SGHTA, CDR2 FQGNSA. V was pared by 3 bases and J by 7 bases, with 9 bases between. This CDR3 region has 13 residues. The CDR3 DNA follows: TGTGCCAGCAGCTTGGACCCTACTGAAAAACTGTTTTTT. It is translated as CASSLDPTEKLFF.

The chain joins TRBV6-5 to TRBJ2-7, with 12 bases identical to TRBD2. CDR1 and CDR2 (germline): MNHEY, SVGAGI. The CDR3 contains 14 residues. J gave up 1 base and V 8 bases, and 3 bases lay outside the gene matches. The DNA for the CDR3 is TGTGCCAGCGGGGGGACTAGCGGGTCCTACGAGCAGTACTTC. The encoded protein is CASGGTSGSYEQYF.